The source of this TCR beta chain is a study of T-cell memory formation after mild COVID-19. Study overall: TCR clusters largely stayed donor specific. The study, taken as a whole, reports: For second-wave clones that peaked at day 37, SARS-CoV-2 specificity went unverified. Memory from before infection featured some responding clones, which suggests cross-reactive memory joined.

On this clonotype: Its antigen remains unidentified.

The CDR3 is made up of 14 amino acids. Trimming at V came to 6 bases and at J to 7 bases, leaving 11 bases not matched to a gene. The germline gives CDR1 SGHDT, CDR2 YYEEEE. TCRdb re-called the 5' RACE reads with MiXCR, one entry per CDR3 protein. The sample has 400,000 or so distinct CDR3 sequences; around 20% are singletons. What was sequenced was PBMCs or a T cell subset sorted from them (not recorded which). The clonotype comes from an adult woman who had mild COVID-19 (a few samples of this study predate the infection). Cell type and time point are not known. This chain joins TRBV5-6 and TRBJ1-1, with 8 bases fitting TRBD1. The CDR3 spells CASIRMGQVNEAFF. The CDR3 nucleotides are TGTGCCAGCATTCGTATGGGACAGGTAAATGAAGCTTTCTTT.